The rows below give T cell receptor beta chains drawn from one sample of a study of cytomegalovirus exposure and HLA in healthy donors. Here immunoSEQ multiplex PCR was the method, and the copy in TCRdb shows in-frame clones only, minus some. This table holds 250,000 to 350,000 clones, roughly 87% found once. Specimen: PBMCs. These receptors all come from a woman aged 25 to 39 in good health and CMV-seropositive. Both conserved end residues are part of each CDR3. The D gene is left open where the match is weak. A row's size may be missing; if present it is once, few, many or a size class.

len: 13; abundance: -; d_gene: -; v_gene: TRBV6-6; j_gene: TRBJ2-5; CDR3aa: CASSRQDQETQYF; CDR3nt: TGTGCCAGCAGCCGACAGGACCAAGAGACCCAGTACTTC
len: 16; abundance: few; d_gene: -; v_gene: TRBV14; j_gene: TRBJ2-7; CDR3aa: CASSQALGRGSYEQYF; CDR3nt: TGTGCCAGCAGCCAAGCTTTGGGACGGGGGTCCTACGAGCAGTACTTC
len: 14; abundance: -; d_gene: TRBD1; v_gene: TRBV4-2; j_gene: TRBJ1-1; CDR3aa: CASSPGTGNTEAFF; CDR3nt: TGTGCCAGCAGCCCGGGGACAGGGAACACTGAAGCTTTCTTT
len: 15; abundance: -; d_gene: -; v_gene: TRBV4-2; j_gene: TRBJ1-1; CDR3aa: CASSQVTGSGTKAFF; CDR3nt: TGTGCCAGCAGCCAAGTAACGGGGAGTGGCACCAAAGCTTTCTTT
len: 16; abundance: -; d_gene: TRBD2; v_gene: TRBV10-3; j_gene: TRBJ2-7; CDR3aa: CAISESSSGGAHEQYF; CDR3nt: TGTGCCATCAGTGAGTCCTCTAGCGGGGGGGCCCACGAGCAGTACTTC
len: 16; abundance: -; d_gene: TRBD2; v_gene: TRBV11-2; j_gene: TRBJ2-7; CDR3aa: CASSRSGLGVYREQYF; CDR3nt: TGTGCCAGCAGCCGTAGCGGGTTAGGGGTGTACAGGGAGCAGTACTTC
len: 14; abundance: -; d_gene: -; v_gene: TRBV12-5; j_gene: TRBJ1-1; CDR3aa: CASGLGKSGTEAFF; CDR3nt: TGTGCTAGTGGTTTGGGAAAATCCGGGACAGAAGCTTTCTTT
len: 16; abundance: few; d_gene: TRBD1; v_gene: TRBV27; j_gene: TRBJ2-3; CDR3aa: CASSLGWDRITDTQYF; CDR3nt: TGTGCCAGCAGTTTAGGCTGGGACAGAATTACAGATACGCAGTATTTT
len: 15; abundance: few; d_gene: TRBD2; v_gene: TRBV6-4; j_gene: TRBJ2-1; CDR3aa: CASSGTSGRIDEQFF; CDR3nt: TGTGCCAGCAGTGGGACTAGCGGGAGAATCGATGAGCAGTTCTTC
len: 15; abundance: -; d_gene: TRBD1; v_gene: TRBV5-1; j_gene: TRBJ2-7; CDR3aa: CASSPSPQGGYEQYF; CDR3nt: TGCGCCAGCAGCCCTTCCCCACAGGGGGGCTACGAGCAGTACTTC
len: 15; abundance: -; d_gene: TRBD1; v_gene: TRBV2; j_gene: TRBJ2-2; CDR3aa: CASRGTGAGTGELFF; CDR3nt: TGTGCCAGCAGGGGGACAGGGGCAGGCACCGGGGAGCTGTTTTTT
len: 13; abundance: -; d_gene: -; v_gene: TRBV6-1; j_gene: TRBJ2-5; CDR3aa: CASRPTGPETQYF; CDR3nt: TGTGCCAGCAGACCGACGGGTCCAGAGACCCAGTACTTC
len: 16; abundance: -; d_gene: TRBD2; v_gene: TRBV27; j_gene: TRBJ2-3; CDR3aa: CASSTGLAGVWDTQYF; CDR3nt: TGTGCCAGCAGTACGGGACTAGCGGGGGTTTGGGATACGCAGTATTTT
len: 15; abundance: -; d_gene: TRBD2; v_gene: TRBV29-1; j_gene: TRBJ2-3; CDR3aa: CSVDGLAGGVDTQYF; CDR3nt: TGCAGCGTCGACGGACTAGCGGGAGGAGTAGATACGCAGTATTTT
len: 16; abundance: -; d_gene: -; v_gene: TRBV6-5; j_gene: TRBJ2-7; CDR3aa: CASSYLGTTRTYEQYF; CDR3nt: TGTGCCAGCAGTTACCTAGGGACCACCAGGACCTACGAGCAGTACTTC
len: 15; abundance: -; d_gene: TRBD2; v_gene: TRBV28; j_gene: TRBJ2-1; CDR3aa: CASSSPGGSYNEQFF; CDR3nt: TGTGCCAGCAGTTCACCGGGGGGCTCCTACAATGAGCAGTTCTTC
len: 12; abundance: -; d_gene: -; v_gene: TRBV28; j_gene: TRBJ1-1; CDR3aa: CASSLAGGEAFF; CDR3nt: TGTGCCAGCAGTTTAGCTGGGGGGGAAGCTTTCTTT
len: 15; abundance: -; d_gene: TRBD1; v_gene: TRBV27; j_gene: TRBJ1-1; CDR3aa: CASSFYRGQNTEAFF; CDR3nt: TGTGCCAGCAGTTTCTACAGGGGCCAGAACACTGAAGCTTTCTTT
len: 14; abundance: -; d_gene: TRBD1; v_gene: TRBV27; j_gene: TRBJ1-5; CDR3aa: CASSGQGAGQPQHF; CDR3nt: TGTGCCAGCAGCGGACAGGGGGCAGGGCAGCCCCAGCATTTT
len: 15; abundance: -; d_gene: TRBD1; v_gene: TRBV19; j_gene: TRBJ1-4; CDR3aa: CASSIRQGTNEKLFF; CDR3nt: TGTGCCAGTAGTATCCGACAGGGAACAAATGAAAAACTGTTTTTT
len: 15; abundance: -; d_gene: -; v_gene: TRBV7-8; j_gene: TRBJ1-5; CDR3aa: CASSPGEISNQPQHF; CDR3nt: TGTGCCAGCAGCCCCGGGGAGATTAGCAATCAGCCCCAGCATTTT
len: 16; abundance: -; d_gene: TRBD2; v_gene: TRBV5-6; j_gene: TRBJ2-1; CDR3aa: CASSRRTSGKNNEQFF; CDR3nt: TGTGCCAGCAGCAGGAGGACTAGCGGGAAAAACAATGAGCAGTTCTTC
len: 14; abundance: -; d_gene: TRBD1; v_gene: TRBV28; j_gene: TRBJ1-5; CDR3aa: CASSRDSINQPQHF; CDR3nt: TGTGCCAGCAGTAGGGACAGTATAAATCAGCCCCAGCATTTT
len: 15; abundance: -; d_gene: TRBD2; v_gene: TRBV6-5; j_gene: TRBJ2-1; CDR3aa: CASSYLAGGQNEQFF; CDR3nt: TGTGCCAGCAGTTACCTAGCGGGGGGGCAGAATGAGCAGTTCTTC
len: 15; abundance: -; d_gene: TRBD2; v_gene: TRBV5-1; j_gene: TRBJ2-7; CDR3aa: CASSLEAGVQGEQYF; CDR3nt: TGCGCCAGCAGCTTGGAAGCGGGAGTGCAGGGCGAGCAGTACTTC